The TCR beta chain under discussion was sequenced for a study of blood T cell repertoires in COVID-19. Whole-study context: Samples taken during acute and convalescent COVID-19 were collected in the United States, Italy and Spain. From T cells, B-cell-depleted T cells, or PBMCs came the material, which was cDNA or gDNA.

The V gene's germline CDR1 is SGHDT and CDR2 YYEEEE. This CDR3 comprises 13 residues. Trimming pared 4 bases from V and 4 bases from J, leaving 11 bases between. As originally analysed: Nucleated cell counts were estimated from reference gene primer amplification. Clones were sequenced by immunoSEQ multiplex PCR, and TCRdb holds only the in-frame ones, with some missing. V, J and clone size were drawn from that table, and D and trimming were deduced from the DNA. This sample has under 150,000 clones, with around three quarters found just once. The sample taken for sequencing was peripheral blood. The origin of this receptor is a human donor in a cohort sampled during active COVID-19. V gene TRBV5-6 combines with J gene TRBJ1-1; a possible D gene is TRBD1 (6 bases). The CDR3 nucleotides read TGTGCCAGCAGCACCGGGACACGCACTGAAGCTTTCTTT. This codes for CASSTGTRTEAFF.